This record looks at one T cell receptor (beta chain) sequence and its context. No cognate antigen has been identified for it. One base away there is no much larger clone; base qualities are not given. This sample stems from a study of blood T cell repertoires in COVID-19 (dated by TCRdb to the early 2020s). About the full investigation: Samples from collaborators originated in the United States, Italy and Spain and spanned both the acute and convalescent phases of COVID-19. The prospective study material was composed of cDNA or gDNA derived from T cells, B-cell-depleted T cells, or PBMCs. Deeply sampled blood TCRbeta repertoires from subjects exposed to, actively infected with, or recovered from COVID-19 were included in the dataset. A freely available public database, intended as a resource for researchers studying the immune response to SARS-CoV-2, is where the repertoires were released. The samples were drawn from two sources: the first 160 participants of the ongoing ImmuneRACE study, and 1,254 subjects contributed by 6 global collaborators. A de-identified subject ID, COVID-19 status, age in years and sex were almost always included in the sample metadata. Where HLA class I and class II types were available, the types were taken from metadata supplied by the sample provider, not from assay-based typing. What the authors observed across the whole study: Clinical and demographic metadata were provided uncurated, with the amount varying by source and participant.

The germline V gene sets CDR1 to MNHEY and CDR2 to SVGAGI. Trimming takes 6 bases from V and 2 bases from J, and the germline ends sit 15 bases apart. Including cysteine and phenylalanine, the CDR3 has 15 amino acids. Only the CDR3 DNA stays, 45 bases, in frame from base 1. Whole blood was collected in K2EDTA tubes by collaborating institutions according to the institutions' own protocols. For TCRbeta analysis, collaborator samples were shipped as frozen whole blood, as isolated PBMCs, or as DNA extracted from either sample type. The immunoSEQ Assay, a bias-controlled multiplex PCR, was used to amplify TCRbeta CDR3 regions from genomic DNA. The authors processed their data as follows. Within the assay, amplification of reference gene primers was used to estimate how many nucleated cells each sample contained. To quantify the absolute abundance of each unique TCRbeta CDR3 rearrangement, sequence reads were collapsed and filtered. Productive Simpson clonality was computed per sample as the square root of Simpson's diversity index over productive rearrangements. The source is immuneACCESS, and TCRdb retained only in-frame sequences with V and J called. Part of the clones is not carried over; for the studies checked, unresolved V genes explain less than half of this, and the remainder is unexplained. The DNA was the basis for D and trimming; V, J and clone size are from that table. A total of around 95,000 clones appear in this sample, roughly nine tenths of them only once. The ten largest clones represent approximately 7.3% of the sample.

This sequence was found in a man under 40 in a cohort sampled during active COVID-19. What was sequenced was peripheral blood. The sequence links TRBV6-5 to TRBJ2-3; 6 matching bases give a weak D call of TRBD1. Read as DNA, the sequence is TGTGCCAGCAGCCCCGACAGGCCCATCACAGATACGCAGTATTTT. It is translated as CASSPDRPITDTQYF.